These 14 T cell receptor beta chains came from one sample sequenced in a study of read filtering for tumor transcriptome and immune sequencing. From approximately 400 ng of RNA, a library with molecular barcoded alpha/delta and beta/gamma adaptors was made. TCRdb reprocessed the reads via MiXCR and lists one record per CDR3 protein. The data show around 140,000 distinct CDR3 sequences, with around 13% seen just once and approximately 8% held by the top ten. The sequencing input was a population of CD138-negative cells sorted from bone marrow. These receptors all stem from a donor over 35 with multiple myeloma.

In this sample, this clonotype turned up a few times. The chain uses TRBV5-1 and TRBJ2-2, with D perhaps TRBD1 or TRBD2 (7 bases each). The CDR3 consists of 16 residues. With 0 bases removed from V and 9 bases from J, the gap between germline ends came to 18 bases. The germline V gene encodes CDR1 SGHRS and CDR2 YFSETQ. The CDR3 DNA reads as TGCGCCAGCAGCTTGGAAGGGACAGCGGGGATTCGGGAGCTGTTTTTT. It codes for CASSLEGTAGIRELFF.

This clonotype was seen at least ten times. The gene calls are TRBV19 and TRBJ2-1; 9 bases match TRBD2. In germline, CDR1 is LNHDA, CDR2 SQIVND (reference sequence). V lost 5 bases to trimming and J lost 4 bases; unmatched junction nucleotides: 6. The CDR3 contains 15 residues. The CDR3 here is CASSLSSGVYNEQFF. DNA of the CDR3: TGTGCCAGTAGTTTATCTAGCGGGGTATACAATGAGCAGTTCTTC.

This clonotype was recorded at least ten times. Here the CDR3 reads CSVVQGTEAFF. CDR3 DNA: TGCAGCGTTGTACAGGGGACTGAAGCTTTCTTT. V and J are TRBV29-1 and TRBJ1-1; 7 bases line up with TRBD1. This CDR3 contains 11 residues. The germline V gene encodes CDR1 SQVTM and CDR2 ANQGSEA. The V segment lost 4 bases and the J segment 5 bases; nucleotides outside the gene matches: 1.

This clonotype was picked up a small number of times. A read error may explain this, as a much larger clone is one base away. The chain combines TRBV14 with TRBJ2-1; unclear D gene. The germline CDR1 and CDR2 sequences are SGHDN and FVKESK. The CDR3 sequence is 15 residues long. As DNA, the CDR3 is TGTGCCAGCAGCCAAAGACCCAGCTCCTACAATGGGCAGTTCTTC. Translating it yields CASSQRPSSYNGQFF.

This clonotype was counted many times. This sequence joins TRBV5-1 and TRBJ2-1; 13 bases fit TRBD2. Trimming removed 2 bases from V and 7 bases from J; junction bases left unmatched: 9. The CDR3 extends over 17 amino acids. Per germline, CDR1 SGHRS and CDR2 YFSETQ. The CDR3: CASSFTAWTSGGNEQFF. CDR3 DNA: TGCGCCAGCAGCTTTACGGCTTGGACTAGCGGGGGAAATGAGCAGTTCTTC.

This clonotype has ten or more counts. This chain uses TRBV7-2 with TRBJ2-1; 7 nucleotides align to TRBD1. The length of the CDR3 is 13 residues. The germline gives CDR1 SGHTA, CDR2 FQGNSA. V lost 3 bases, J lost 9 bases, and 5 bases stayed unmatched. The CDR3 sequence: CASSFMGQTEQFF. CDR3 nucleotide sequence: TGTGCCAGCAGCTTCATGGGACAGACTGAGCAGTTCTTC.

Remarks on this clonotype: Here the CDR3 omits its conserved ending phenylalanine or tryptophan, so a read error is the likely source. The chain recombines TRBV19 with TRBJ2-7; TRBD2 is a possible D gene (5 bases). V was shortened by 9 bases and J by 6 bases, with 15 bases between the two germline ends. Germline V gene sequence: CDR1 LNHDA, CDR2 SQIVND (reference sequence). The CDR3 totals 12 residues. CDR3 loop: CASRRGKSEQYL. DNA for the CDR3: TGTGCCAGCCGACGGGGAAAGAGCGAGCAGTACCTC.

Comments on this clonotype: Given a much more abundant clone one base away, this may be a read error. The chain employs TRBV29-1 and TRBJ1-4; D remains unclear. CDR1 and CDR2 (germline): SQVTM, ANQGSEA. This CDR3 is built from 13 residues. CDR3 sequence reads: CSVESTMGEKRFF. CDR3 DNA: TGCAGCGTTGAAAGTACCATGGGTGAAAAACGGTTTTTT.

This clonotype has ten or more counts. The V gene is TRBV11-2, the J gene TRBJ2-1; 13 nucleotides align to TRBD2. The CDR3 contains 16 residues. CDR1 is SGHAT, CDR2 FQNNGV, per germline. Germline trimming cut 3 bases from V and 10 bases from J; bases unmatched to any gene: 9. The CDR3 bases are TGTGCCAGCAGCTTCCCGGGACTAGCGGGAACGCGAGAGCAGTTCTTC. Its protein is CASSFPGLAGTREQFF.

This clonotype was recorded many times. The chain carries TRBV12-3 or TRBV12-4 and TRBJ2-3; TRBD2 agrees at 7 bases. This CDR3 has 12 amino acids. V lost 6 bases to trimming and J lost 6 bases; unmatched junction nucleotides: 3. In DNA form, the CDR3 reads TGTGCCAGCAGCAACGGGAGGGATACGCAGTATTTT. Its translation: CASSNGRDTQYF.

Many counts were recorded for this clonotype. The J gene is TRBJ2-4, the V gene TRBV11-2, with D perhaps matching TRBD1 (6 bases). The CDR3 extends over 17 amino acids. Trimming took 0 bases from V and 0 from J, leaving 12 bases between them. Germline assignment: CDR1 SGHAT and CDR2 FQNNGV. The DNA of the CDR3 is TGTGCCAGCAGCTTAGACCGGACAGACTTAGCCAAAAACATTCAGTACTTC. Translated, it gives CASSLDRTDLAKNIQYF.

In regard to this clonotype: This may be a read error, as it is one base from a much larger clone. The chain recombines TRBV11-3 with TRBJ2-3, with D possibly being TRBD1 (5 bases). Germline V gene lookup returns CDR1 SGHNT and CDR2 YENEEA. V lost 3 bases and J lost 4, with 11 bases in between. CDR3 length: 14 residues. The CDR3: CASSFVRVADTQYF. CDR3 DNA: TGTGCCAGCAGCTTTGTCAGGGTAGCAGATACGCAGTATTTT.

With regard to this clonotype: A junction end diverges from the germline sequence, so it may reflect a read error. J is TRBJ2-1 and V is TRBV5-1; 10 bases agree with TRBD2. This CDR3 is 19 amino acids long. In germline, CDR1 is SGHRS, CDR2 YFSETQ. The DNA of the CDR3 is TGCGCCAGCTGCCCCCGAGGGACTAGCGTCTCCTTCTCCCACAATGAGCAGTTCTTC. This gives the protein CASCPRGTSVSFSHNEQFF.

The V and J genes are TRBV24-1 and TRBJ2-1, with D possibly being TRBD2 (6 bases). CDR1 and CDR2 from the germline V gene are KGHDR and SFDVKD. V gave up 3 bases and J gave up 7 bases, with 15 bases separating them. This CDR3 contains 15 residues. As DNA, the CDR3 is TGTGCCACCAGTGATCTAGCGAGAGGTGGTAATGAGCAGTTCTTC. Encoded protein: CATSDLARGGNEQFF.